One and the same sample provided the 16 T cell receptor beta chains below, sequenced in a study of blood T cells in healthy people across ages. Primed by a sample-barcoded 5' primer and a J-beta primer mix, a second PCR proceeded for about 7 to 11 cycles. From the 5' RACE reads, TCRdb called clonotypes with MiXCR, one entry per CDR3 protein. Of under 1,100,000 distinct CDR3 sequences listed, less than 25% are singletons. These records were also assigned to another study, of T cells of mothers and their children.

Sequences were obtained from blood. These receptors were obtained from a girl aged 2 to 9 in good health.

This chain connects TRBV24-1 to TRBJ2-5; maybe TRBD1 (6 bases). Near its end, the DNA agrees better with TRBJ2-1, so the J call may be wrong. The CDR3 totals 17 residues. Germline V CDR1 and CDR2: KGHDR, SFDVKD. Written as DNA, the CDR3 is TGTGCCACCAGTGATATACAAACAGGGTACACATACAATGAGCAGTTCTTC. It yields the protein CATSDIQTGYTYNEQFF.

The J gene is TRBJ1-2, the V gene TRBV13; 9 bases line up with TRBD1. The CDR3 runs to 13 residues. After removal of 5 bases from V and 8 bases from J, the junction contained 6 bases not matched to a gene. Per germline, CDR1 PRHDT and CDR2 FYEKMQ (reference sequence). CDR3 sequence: CASSPRDREGYTF. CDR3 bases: TGTGCCAGCAGCCCCCGGGACAGGGAAGGCTACACCTTC.

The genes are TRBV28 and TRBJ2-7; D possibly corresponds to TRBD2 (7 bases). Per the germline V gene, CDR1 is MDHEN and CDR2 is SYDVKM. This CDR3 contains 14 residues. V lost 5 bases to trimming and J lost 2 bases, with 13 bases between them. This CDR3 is CASSPGGPPYEQYF. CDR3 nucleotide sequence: TGTGCCAGCAGTCCCGGGGGGCCTCCCTACGAGCAGTACTTC.

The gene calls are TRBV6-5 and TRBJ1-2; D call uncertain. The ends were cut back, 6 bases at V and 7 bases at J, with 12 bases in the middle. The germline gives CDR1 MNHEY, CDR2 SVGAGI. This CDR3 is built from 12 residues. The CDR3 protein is CASSPDRIGYTF. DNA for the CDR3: TGTGCCAGCAGCCCCGACCGGATTGGCTACACCTTC.

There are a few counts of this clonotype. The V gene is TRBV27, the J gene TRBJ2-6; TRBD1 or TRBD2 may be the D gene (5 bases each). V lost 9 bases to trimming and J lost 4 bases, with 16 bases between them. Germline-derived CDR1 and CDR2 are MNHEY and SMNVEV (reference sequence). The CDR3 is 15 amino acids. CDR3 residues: CASRFPGAGANVLTF. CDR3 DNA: TGTGCCAGTCGATTTCCCGGGGCAGGGGCCAACGTCCTGACTTTC.

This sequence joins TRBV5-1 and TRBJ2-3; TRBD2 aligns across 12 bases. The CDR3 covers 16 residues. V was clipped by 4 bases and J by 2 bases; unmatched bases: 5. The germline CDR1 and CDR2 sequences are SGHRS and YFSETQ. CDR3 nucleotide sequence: TGCGCCAGCAGCACGGGACTAGCGGGCATCACAGATACGCAGTATTTT. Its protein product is CASSTGLAGITDTQYF.

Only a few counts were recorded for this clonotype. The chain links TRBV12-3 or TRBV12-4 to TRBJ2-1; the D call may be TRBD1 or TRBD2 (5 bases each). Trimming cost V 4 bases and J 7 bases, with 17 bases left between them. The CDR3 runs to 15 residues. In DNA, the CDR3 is TGTGCCAGCAGTTCCTCGGGACGGGCAGGGAATGAGCAGTTCTTC. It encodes CASSSSGRAGNEQFF.

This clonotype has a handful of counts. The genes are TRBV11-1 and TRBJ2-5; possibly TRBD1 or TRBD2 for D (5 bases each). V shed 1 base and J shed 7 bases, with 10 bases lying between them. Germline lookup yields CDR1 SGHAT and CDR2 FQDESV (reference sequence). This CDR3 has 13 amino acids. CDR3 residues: CASSLVREMTQYF. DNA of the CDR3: TGTGCCAGCAGCTTAGTCAGGGAGATGACCCAGTACTTC.

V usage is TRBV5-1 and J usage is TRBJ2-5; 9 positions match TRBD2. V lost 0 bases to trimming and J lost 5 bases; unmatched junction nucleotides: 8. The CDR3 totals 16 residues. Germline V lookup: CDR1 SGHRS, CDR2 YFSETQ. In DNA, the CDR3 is TGCGCCAGCAGCTTGGCCGGCGGTCTAGCGGGGGAGACCCAGTACTTC. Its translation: CASSLAGGLAGETQYF.

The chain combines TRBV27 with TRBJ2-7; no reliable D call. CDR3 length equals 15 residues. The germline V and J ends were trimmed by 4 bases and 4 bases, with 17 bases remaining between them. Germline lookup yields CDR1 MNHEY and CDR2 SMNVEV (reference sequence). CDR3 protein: CASSSELSVIYEQYF. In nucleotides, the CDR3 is TGTGCCAGCAGTTCCGAGTTAAGTGTGATTTACGAGCAGTACTTC.

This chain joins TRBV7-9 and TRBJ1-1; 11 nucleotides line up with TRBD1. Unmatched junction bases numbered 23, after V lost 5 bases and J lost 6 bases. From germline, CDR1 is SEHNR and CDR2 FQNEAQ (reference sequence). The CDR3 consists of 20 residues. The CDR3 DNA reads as TGTGCCAGCAGCCCCACGCTGACCCCCGGGACAGGGGGAAGAGGCGCTGAAGCTTTCTTT. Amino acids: CASSPTLTPGTGGRGAEAFF.

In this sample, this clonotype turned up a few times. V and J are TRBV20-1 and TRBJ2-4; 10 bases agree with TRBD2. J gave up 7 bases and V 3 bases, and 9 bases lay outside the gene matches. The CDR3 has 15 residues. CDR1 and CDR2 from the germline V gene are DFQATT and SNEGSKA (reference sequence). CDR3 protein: CSASRPASGSNIQYF. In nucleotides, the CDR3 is TGCAGTGCTAGTCGTCCGGCTAGCGGGAGTAACATTCAGTACTTC.

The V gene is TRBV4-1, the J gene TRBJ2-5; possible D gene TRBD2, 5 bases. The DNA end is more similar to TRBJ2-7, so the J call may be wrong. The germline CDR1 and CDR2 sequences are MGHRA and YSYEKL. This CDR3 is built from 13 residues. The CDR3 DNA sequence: TGCGCCAGCAGCCAAGAAACTAGGGACGAGCAGTACTTC. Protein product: CASSQETRDEQYF.

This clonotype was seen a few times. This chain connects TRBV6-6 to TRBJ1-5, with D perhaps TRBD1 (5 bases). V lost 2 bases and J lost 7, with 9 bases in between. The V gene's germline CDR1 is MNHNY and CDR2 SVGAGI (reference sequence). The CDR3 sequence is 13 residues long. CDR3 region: CASSYQGGQPQHF. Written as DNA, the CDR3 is TGTGCCAGCAGTTACCAGGGCGGGCAGCCCCAGCATTTT.

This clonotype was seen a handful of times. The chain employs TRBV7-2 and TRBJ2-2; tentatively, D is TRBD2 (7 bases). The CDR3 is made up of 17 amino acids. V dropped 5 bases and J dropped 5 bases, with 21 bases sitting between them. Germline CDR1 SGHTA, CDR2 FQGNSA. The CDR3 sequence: CASSPILGGARTGELFF. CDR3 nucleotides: TGTGCCAGCAGCCCAATTCTGGGGGGGGCGAGGACCGGGGAGCTGTTTTTT.

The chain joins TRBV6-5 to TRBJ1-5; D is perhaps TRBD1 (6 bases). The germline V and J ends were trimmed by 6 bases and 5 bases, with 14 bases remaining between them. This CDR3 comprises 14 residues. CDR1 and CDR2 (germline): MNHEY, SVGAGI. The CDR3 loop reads CASSPRGRHQPQHF. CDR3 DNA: TGTGCCAGCAGCCCCAGGGGTAGACATCAGCCCCAGCATTTT.